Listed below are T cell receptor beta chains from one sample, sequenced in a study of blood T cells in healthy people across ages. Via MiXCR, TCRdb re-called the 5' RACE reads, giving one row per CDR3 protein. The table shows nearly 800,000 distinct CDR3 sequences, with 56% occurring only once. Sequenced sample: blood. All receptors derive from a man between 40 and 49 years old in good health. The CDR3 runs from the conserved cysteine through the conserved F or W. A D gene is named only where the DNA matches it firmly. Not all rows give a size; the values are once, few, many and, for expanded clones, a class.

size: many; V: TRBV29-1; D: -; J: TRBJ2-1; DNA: TGCAGCGTTGGACTATCGGACAATGAGCAGTTCTTC; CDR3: CSVGLSDNEQFF
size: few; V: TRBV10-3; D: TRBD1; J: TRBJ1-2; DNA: TGTGCCATCACCAGAGATGGACAGGGGTATGGCTACACCTTC; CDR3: CAITRDGQGYGYTF
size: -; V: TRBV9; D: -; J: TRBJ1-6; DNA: TGTGCCAGCAGCGTAGAAGGTTCACCCCTCCACTTT; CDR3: CASSVEGSPLHF
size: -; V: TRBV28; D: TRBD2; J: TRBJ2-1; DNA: TGTGCCAGCAGTTCGGCTGGCCTAGCGGGGAAGAGCTCCTACAATGAGCAGTTCTTC; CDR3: CASSSAGLAGKSSYNEQFF
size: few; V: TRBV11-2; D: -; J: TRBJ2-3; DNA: TGTGCCAGCAGCGCCCAATTAGGAGATACGCAGTATTTT; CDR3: CASSAQLGDTQYF
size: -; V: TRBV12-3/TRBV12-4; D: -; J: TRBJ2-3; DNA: TGTGCCAGCAGTTTCGTAGGGGCTGGAGATACGCAGTATTTT; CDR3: CASSFVGAGDTQYF
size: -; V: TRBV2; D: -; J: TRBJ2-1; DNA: TGTGCCAGCAGATCTAGCGCCCGGGTCTCCTACAATGAGCAGTTCTTC; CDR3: CASRSSARVSYNEQFF
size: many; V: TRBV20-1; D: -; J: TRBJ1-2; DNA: TGCAGTGCTCCCGGGACAAGCTATGGCTACACCTTC; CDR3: CSAPGTSYGYTF
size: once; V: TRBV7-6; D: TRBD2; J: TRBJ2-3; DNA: TGTGCCAGCAGCTTAGGTCTAGCGGGAGGGTTAAGTGGAGATACGCAGTATTTT; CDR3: CASSLGLAGGLSGDTQYF
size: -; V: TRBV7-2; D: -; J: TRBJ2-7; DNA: TGTGCCAACAGCTTAGAAGCGGGACAGTCCTACGAGCAGTACTTC; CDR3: CANSLEAGQSYEQYF
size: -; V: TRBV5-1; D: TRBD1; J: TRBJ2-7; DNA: TGCGCCAGCAGCCTGACAGGGGAGCGATACGAGCAGTACTTC; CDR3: CASSLTGERYEQYF
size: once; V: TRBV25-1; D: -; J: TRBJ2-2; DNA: TGTGCCAGCACCGCGTCGGGGGCCGGGGAGCTGTTTTTT; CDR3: CASTASGAGELFF
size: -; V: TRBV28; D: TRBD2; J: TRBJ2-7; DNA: TGTGCCAGCAGTTTAAATCTAGCGGACTATACCTACGAGCAGTACTTC; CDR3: CASSLNLADYTYEQYF
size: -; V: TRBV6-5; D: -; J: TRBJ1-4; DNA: TGTGCCAGCAGTTCCCCAGGGTCGCCTAATGAAAAACTGTTTTTT; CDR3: CASSSPGSPNEKLFF
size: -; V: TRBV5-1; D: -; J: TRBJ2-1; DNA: TGCGCCAGCAGTCCGTCGGTCGGCTCCTACAATGAGCAGTTCTTC; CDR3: CASSPSVGSYNEQFF
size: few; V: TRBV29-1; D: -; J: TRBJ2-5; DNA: TGCAGCGTTGGGCGGGGACTTCAAGAGACCCAGTACTTC; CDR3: CSVGRGLQETQYF
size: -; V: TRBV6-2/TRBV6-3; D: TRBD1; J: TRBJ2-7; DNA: TGTGCCAGCAGTTACACGACAGGGGAGCAGTACTTC; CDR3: CASSYTTGEQYF
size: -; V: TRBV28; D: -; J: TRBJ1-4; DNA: TGTGCCAGCAAGACGACAGAGGATGAAAAACTGTTTTTT; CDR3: CASKTTEDEKLFF
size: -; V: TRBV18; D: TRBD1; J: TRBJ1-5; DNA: TGTGCCAGCTCCCCAATCCGACAGGGATTGGCCTATAGCAATCAGCCCCAGCATTTT; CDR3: CASSPIRQGLAYSNQPQHF
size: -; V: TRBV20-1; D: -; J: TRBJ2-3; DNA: TGCAGTGGTGTGCTAGCAGATACGCAGTATTTT; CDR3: CSGVLADTQYF
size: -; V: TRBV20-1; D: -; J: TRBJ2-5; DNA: TGCAGTGCTAGGTTATGGCTCCTCGGAGGAGAGACCCAGTACTTC; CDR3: CSARLWLLGGETQYF
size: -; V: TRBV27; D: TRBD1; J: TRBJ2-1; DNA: TGTGCCAGCAGGATCCAGGGGGCGCTTCGCAATGAGCAGTTCTTC; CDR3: CASRIQGALRNEQFF
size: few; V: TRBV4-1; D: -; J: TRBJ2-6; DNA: TGCGCCAGCAGCCGGCCTACCCGGGGGCGTGGGGCCAACGTCCTGACTTTC; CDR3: CASSRPTRGRGANVLTF
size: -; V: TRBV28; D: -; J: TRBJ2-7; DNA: TGTGCCAGCAGAAGACAAGGACAAAACTACGAGCAGTACTTC; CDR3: CASRRQGQNYEQYF
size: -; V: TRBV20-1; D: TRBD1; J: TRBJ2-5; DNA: TGCAGTGCTAGAACCGGACAGGGGTTTCCTCCTTTCTACTACGGGCAGTACTTC; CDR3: CSARTGQGFPPFYYGQYF
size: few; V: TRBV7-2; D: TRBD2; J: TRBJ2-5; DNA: TGTGCCAGCACCCTCGCCGGCGGGGGGCCAGGGTCGAAGACCCAGTACTTC; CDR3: CASTLAGGGPGSKTQYF
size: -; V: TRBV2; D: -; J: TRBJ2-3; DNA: TGTGCCAGCAATATCCTCGTAGATACGCAGTATTTT; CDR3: CASNILVDTQYF
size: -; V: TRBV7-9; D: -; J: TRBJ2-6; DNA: TGTGCCAGCACCACAATGGGGGATTTACTGTCTGGGGCCAACGTCCTGACTTTC; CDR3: CASTTMGDLLSGANVLTF
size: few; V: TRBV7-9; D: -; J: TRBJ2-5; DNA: TGTGCCAGCAGCCCAAATCAGGGAGAGACCCAGTACTTC; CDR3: CASSPNQGETQYF